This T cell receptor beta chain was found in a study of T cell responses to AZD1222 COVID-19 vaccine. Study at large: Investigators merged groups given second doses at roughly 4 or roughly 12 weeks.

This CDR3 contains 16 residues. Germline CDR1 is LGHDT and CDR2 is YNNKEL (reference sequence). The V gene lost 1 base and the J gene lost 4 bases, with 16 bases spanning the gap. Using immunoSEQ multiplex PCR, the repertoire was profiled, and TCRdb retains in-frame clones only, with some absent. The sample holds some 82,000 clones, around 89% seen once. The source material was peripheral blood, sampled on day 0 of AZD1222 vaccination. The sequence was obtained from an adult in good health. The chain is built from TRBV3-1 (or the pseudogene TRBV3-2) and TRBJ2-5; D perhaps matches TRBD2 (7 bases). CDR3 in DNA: TGTGCCAGCAGCCAAGGGCGGGTCGGGGGGCGAGAGACCCAGTACTTC. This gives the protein CASSQGRVGGRETQYF.